The text below deals with one T cell receptor (beta chain). Its antigen remains unidentified. The data derive from a study of blood T cells in healthy people across ages. Background on the study: Using template switching, researchers captured about one barcoded beta molecule for each two T cells. Study-wide results and caveats: Measured against age, TCR beta diversity per million T cells decreased in a roughly linear manner.

Primed by a sample-barcoded 5' primer and a J-beta primer mix, a second PCR proceeded for about 6 to 12 cycles. Via MiXCR, TCRdb re-called the 5' RACE reads, giving one row per CDR3 protein. The table includes 700,000 or so distinct CDR3 sequences, approximately 21% detected once. V shed 3 bases, J shed 2 bases, and the junction held 8 bases outside the gene matches. The CDR3 is 15 residues long. Germline CDR1 DFQATT, CDR2 SNEGSKA (reference sequence). Donors were healthy Caucasian individuals from Russia aged roughly 6 to 90. The sample taken for sequencing was blood. The chain has TRBV20-1 and TRBJ2-3; 7 nucleotides agree with TRBD1. The sequence was obtained from a man between 65 and 85 years old in good health. The CDR3 is CSASGQAAFTDTQYF. The DNA for the CDR3 is TGCAGTGCTAGTGGACAGGCTGCCTTCACAGATACGCAGTATTTT.